These T cell receptor beta chains were read from a single sample in a study of cytomegalovirus exposure and HLA in healthy donors. Method: immunoSEQ multiplex PCR; TCRdb's copy keeps in-frame clones and lacks some. The table records some 150,000 clones, 80% to 85% of them present only once. Sequenced material: PBMCs. The receptors originated from a woman aged 50 to 65 in good health and CMV-seropositive. Both conserved end residues are part of each CDR3. D genes are given only for firm matches. Clone size is given for some rows only: seen once, a few or many times, or a class if the clone is expanded.

v_call: TRBV30
d_call: TRBD1
clone_size: NA
j_call: TRBJ1-6
cdr3_aa: CAWSAGTGFNSPLHF
cdr3_nt: TGTGCCTGGAGTGCTGGGACAGGGTTTAATTCACCCCTCCACTTT

v_call: TRBV6-4
d_call: NA
clone_size: NA
j_call: TRBJ2-1
cdr3_aa: CASSDGGASYNEQFF
cdr3_nt: TGTGCCAGCAGTGACGGGGGGGCGTCTTACAATGAGCAGTTCTTC

v_call: TRBV11-2
d_call: NA
clone_size: once
j_call: TRBJ2-7
cdr3_aa: CASSVSSYEQYF
cdr3_nt: TGTGCCAGCAGCGTCAGCTCCTACGAGCAGTACTTC

v_call: TRBV19
d_call: NA
clone_size: NA
j_call: TRBJ2-3
cdr3_aa: CASRARGFTDTQYF
cdr3_nt: TGTGCCAGTAGGGCGCGGGGATTCACAGATACGCAGTATTTT

v_call: TRBV28
d_call: TRBD2
clone_size: few
j_call: TRBJ2-7
cdr3_aa: CASSATSGTIPEQYF
cdr3_nt: TGTGCCAGCAGTGCGACTAGCGGGACTATACCGGAGCAGTACTTC

v_call: TRBV7-8
d_call: TRBD2
clone_size: NA
j_call: TRBJ2-1
cdr3_aa: CAESGTENDNEQFF
cdr3_nt: TGTGCCGAAAGCGGGACTGAAAACGACAATGAGCAGTTCTTC

v_call: TRBV7-9
d_call: NA
clone_size: NA
j_call: TRBJ1-5
cdr3_aa: CASSETGNQPQHF
cdr3_nt: TGTGCCAGCAGCGAAACAGGGAATCAGCCCCAGCATTTT

v_call: TRBV7-9
d_call: TRBD2
clone_size: NA
j_call: TRBJ2-1
cdr3_aa: CASSIPGLAGINEQFF
cdr3_nt: TGTGCCAGCAGCATCCCGGGACTAGCGGGGATCAATGAGCAGTTCTTC

v_call: TRBV9
d_call: NA
clone_size: NA
j_call: TRBJ1-1
cdr3_aa: CASSARTGIRDTEAFF
cdr3_nt: TGTGCCAGCAGCGCCCGCACAGGGATACGCGACACTGAAGCTTTCTTT

v_call: TRBV13
d_call: TRBD1
clone_size: NA
j_call: TRBJ1-1
cdr3_aa: CASSFMGQGVEGTEAFF
cdr3_nt: TGTGCCAGCAGCTTTATGGGACAGGGTGTGGAGGGGACTGAAGCTTTCTTT

v_call: TRBV2
d_call: NA
clone_size: NA
j_call: TRBJ1-2
cdr3_aa: CASKEGLFRRGYGYTF
cdr3_nt: TGTGCCAGCAAAGAGGGTCTTTTTAGGCGCGGCTATGGCTACACCTTC

v_call: TRBV2
d_call: TRBD1
clone_size: few
j_call: TRBJ2-7
cdr3_aa: CASSVDRSATEQYF
cdr3_nt: TGTGCCAGCAGTGTGGACAGGTCGGCTACCGAGCAGTACTTC

v_call: TRBV11-2
d_call: TRBD2
clone_size: NA
j_call: TRBJ2-5
cdr3_aa: CASSSSWGVGGETQYF
cdr3_nt: TGTGCCAGCAGCTCATCCTGGGGAGTGGGAGGGGAGACCCAGTACTTC

v_call: TRBV27
d_call: TRBD1
clone_size: NA
j_call: TRBJ2-7
cdr3_aa: CASRSTGTGSYEQYF
cdr3_nt: TGTGCCAGCAGATCCACCGGGACAGGGTCCTACGAGCAGTACTTC

v_call: TRBV4-2
d_call: NA
clone_size: NA
j_call: TRBJ1-4
cdr3_aa: CASSQADTATNEKLFF
cdr3_nt: TGTGCCAGCAGCCAAGCAGACACAGCAACTAATGAAAAACTGTTTTTT

v_call: TRBV11-3
d_call: NA
clone_size: NA
j_call: TRBJ2-3
cdr3_aa: CASSPGVSGGGPDTQYF
cdr3_nt: TGTGCCAGCAGCCCGGGGGTGTCGGGGGGCGGGCCAGATACGCAGTATTTT

v_call: TRBV29-1
d_call: NA
clone_size: once
j_call: TRBJ1-2
cdr3_aa: CSVGGANYGYTF
cdr3_nt: TGCAGCGTCGGGGGAGCTAACTATGGCTACACCTTC

v_call: TRBV5-1
d_call: TRBD1
clone_size: NA
j_call: TRBJ2-4
cdr3_aa: CASSSRQGSVIQYF
cdr3_nt: TGCGCCAGCAGCTCCCGACAGGGGAGCGTCATTCAGTACTTC

v_call: TRBV10-3
d_call: NA
clone_size: NA
j_call: TRBJ1-1
cdr3_aa: CANRVRENTEAFF
cdr3_nt: TGTGCCAACCGAGTTAGAGAGAACACTGAAGCTTTCTTT

v_call: TRBV6-6
d_call: NA
clone_size: NA
j_call: TRBJ2-1
cdr3_aa: CASSPSTGTYNEQFF
cdr3_nt: TGTGCCAGCAGCCCCAGCACCGGGACCTACAATGAGCAGTTCTTC

v_call: TRBV10-1
d_call: TRBD2
clone_size: once
j_call: TRBJ2-2
cdr3_aa: CASSGGSGGRTGELFF
cdr3_nt: TGCGCCAGCAGTGGGGGTAGCGGGGGACGGACCGGGGAGCTGTTTTTT

v_call: TRBV2
d_call: TRBD2
clone_size: once
j_call: TRBJ2-1
cdr3_aa: CASSQQPGTSGLLSSYNEQFF
cdr3_nt: TGTGCCAGCAGTCAACAACCCGGGACTAGCGGTCTCTTGAGCTCCTACAATGAGCAGTTCTTC

v_call: TRBV7-2
d_call: TRBD2
clone_size: NA
j_call: TRBJ2-1
cdr3_aa: CASSPLAGDYNEQFF
cdr3_nt: TGTGCCAGCAGTCCACTAGCGGGCGACTACAATGAGCAGTTCTTC

v_call: TRBV9
d_call: NA
clone_size: NA
j_call: TRBJ1-1
cdr3_aa: CASSPAGMNTEAFF
cdr3_nt: TGTGCCAGCAGCCCCGCGGGGATGAACACTGAAGCTTTCTTT

v_call: TRBV30
d_call: NA
clone_size: once
j_call: TRBJ1-5
cdr3_aa: CAWSPPGRNQPQHF
cdr3_nt: TGTGCCTGGAGTCCCCCAGGGCGCAATCAGCCCCAGCATTTT

v_call: TRBV7-6
d_call: TRBD2
clone_size: NA
j_call: TRBJ2-1
cdr3_aa: CASSLIAGGFSSYNEQFF
cdr3_nt: TGTGCCAGCAGTCTAATAGCGGGGGGATTTTCTTCCTACAATGAGCAGTTCTTC

v_call: TRBV6-6
d_call: NA
clone_size: NA
j_call: TRBJ1-2
cdr3_aa: CAVKVTGIVDGYTF
cdr3_nt: TGTGCCGTCAAAGTAACGGGAATCGTCGATGGCTACACCTTC

v_call: TRBV11-3
d_call: NA
clone_size: NA
j_call: TRBJ1-1
cdr3_aa: CASSLRGNTEAFF
cdr3_nt: TGTGCCAGCAGCTTGAGAGGGAACACTGAAGCTTTCTTT

v_call: TRBV28
d_call: NA
clone_size: NA
j_call: TRBJ2-2
cdr3_aa: CASSLFVGELFF
cdr3_nt: TGTGCCAGCAGTTTGTTCGTCGGGGAGCTGTTTTTT

v_call: TRBV2
d_call: TRBD1
clone_size: NA
j_call: TRBJ2-5
cdr3_aa: CASTDREETQYF
cdr3_nt: TGTGCCAGCACTGACAGGGAAGAGACCCAGTACTTC

v_call: TRBV29-1
d_call: NA
clone_size: NA
j_call: TRBJ1-2
cdr3_aa: CSVEGYTF
cdr3_nt: TGCAGCGTGGAGGGCTACACCTTC

v_call: TRBV19
d_call: TRBD1
clone_size: NA
j_call: TRBJ1-3
cdr3_aa: CASSQGYGNTIYF
cdr3_nt: TGTGCCAGTTCACAGGGGTATGGAAACACCATATATTTT

v_call: TRBV5-1
d_call: NA
clone_size: NA
j_call: TRBJ1-4
cdr3_aa: CASSSEAGEKLFF
cdr3_nt: TGCGCCAGCAGCTCCGAGGCCGGGGAAAAACTGTTTTTT

v_call: TRBV7-9
d_call: TRBD1
clone_size: once
j_call: TRBJ2-5
cdr3_aa: CASSLGDTGTGEETQYF
cdr3_nt: TGTGCCAGCAGCTTAGGAGACACCGGGACAGGGGAAGAGACCCAGTACTTC

v_call: TRBV29-1
d_call: TRBD1
clone_size: once
j_call: TRBJ2-5
cdr3_aa: CSVGGQGSIGETQYF
cdr3_nt: TGCAGCGTTGGTGGACAGGGGTCAATTGGGGAGACCCAGTACTTC

v_call: TRBV11-3
d_call: TRBD1
clone_size: NA
j_call: TRBJ2-1
cdr3_aa: CASSPGGTGLYNEQFF
cdr3_nt: TGTGCCAGCAGCCCCGGGGGGACAGGGCTCTACAATGAGCAGTTCTTC

v_call: TRBV6-5
d_call: NA
clone_size: once
j_call: TRBJ2-3
cdr3_aa: CATSGRGRSHTQYF
cdr3_nt: TGTGCCACCTCCGGGCGGGGCCGCTCGCATACGCAGTATTTT

v_call: TRBV28
d_call: TRBD2
clone_size: NA
j_call: TRBJ2-3
cdr3_aa: CASSRIAGGPTDTQYF
cdr3_nt: TGTGCCAGCAGTCGAATAGCGGGAGGGCCGACAGATACGCAGTATTTT

v_call: TRBV19
d_call: TRBD1
clone_size: NA
j_call: TRBJ1-2
cdr3_aa: CASSRTSGQAFTYGYTF
cdr3_nt: TGTGCCAGTAGCCGAACCTCGGGACAGGCCTTCACCTATGGCTACACCTTC

v_call: TRBV5-1
d_call: TRBD1
clone_size: once
j_call: TRBJ1-2
cdr3_aa: CASSSGTGSYGYTF
cdr3_nt: TGCGCCAGCAGCTCCGGGACAGGTTCCTATGGCTACACCTTC